Presented here are 29 T cell receptor beta chains from one specimen sequenced in a study of metastatic and nonmetastatic thyroid tumors. There were no patients who had received any treatment before thyroid surgery. MiXCR was used by TCRdb to re-call the PCR reads. This sample carries tens of thousands of clones, roughly 15% of them seen once, and the ten largest clones take approximately 20%. The sample comprised blood. These receptors all stem from a female donor with papillary thyroid cancer or a benign thyroid nodule (not recorded which). Some clones in this sample may be carry-over from other donors' samples.

This clone has ten or more counts. V and J are TRBV7-9 and TRBJ2-2; 7 nucleotides align to TRBD2. With 5 bases clipped from V and 5 bases from J, the junction kept 8 bases outside the gene matches. CDR1 and CDR2 from the germline V gene are SEHNR and FQNEAQ (reference sequence). The CDR3 is made up of 15 amino acids. In DNA, the CDR3 is TGTGCCAGCAGCCGTGGCGGGAGTGGGACCGGGGAGCTGTTTTTT. The encoded protein is CASSRGGSGTGELFF.

This chain joins TRBV7-3 and TRBJ2-1; D not resolved. The length of the CDR3 is 14 residues. Germline CDR1 is SGHTA and CDR2 is FQGTGA. V was clipped by 5 bases and J by 7 bases, with 15 bases between them. CDR3 nucleotide sequence: TGTGCCAGCAGCCCCCGACGTGTAGGTAATGAGCAGTTCTTC. Translation: CASSPRRVGNEQFF.

This clone was picked up many times. This chain uses TRBV7-2 with TRBJ2-5; 10 bases map to TRBD2. Germline V gene sequence: CDR1 SGHTA, CDR2 FQGNSA. V was clipped by 5 bases and J by 1 base; unmatched bases: 7. The CDR3 extends over 16 amino acids. The CDR3 sequence is CASSLVLAGPQETQYF. DNA of the CDR3: TGTGCCAGCAGCCTAGTACTAGCGGGGCCCCAAGAGACCCAGTACTTC.

This clone was found a few times. The chain links TRBV28 to TRBJ2-1; TRBD2 matches 7 bases. V shed 2 bases, J shed 2 bases, and the junction held 9 bases outside the gene matches. Germline V gene lookup returns CDR1 MDHEN and CDR2 SYDVKM. The CDR3 runs to 17 residues. The CDR3 loop reads CASSLEWLADTYNEQFF. In DNA form, the CDR3 reads TGTGCCAGCAGTTTAGAATGGCTAGCGGATACCTACAATGAGCAGTTCTTC.

The chain joins TRBV6-2 or TRBV6-3 to TRBJ2-6; TRBD1 matches at 8 bases. The length of the CDR3 is 17 residues. Germline lookup yields CDR1 MNHEY and CDR2 SVGEGT. Losses at the gene ends were 5 bases for V and 2 bases for J; bases not matched to a gene: 8. The CDR3 region is CASSLAGQATGANVLTF. DNA for the CDR3: TGTGCCAGCAGTCTTGCGGGACAGGCTACTGGGGCCAACGTCCTGACTTTC.

About this clone: Being one base from a much bigger clone, this may be a read error. This chain links TRBV5-6 with TRBJ2-3; D perhaps matches TRBD2 (6 bases). The CDR3 length is 14 residues. Germline V lookup: CDR1 SGHDT, CDR2 YYEEEE. The CDR3 spells CASSPGLSTDPQYF. DNA for the CDR3: TGTGCCAGCAGCCCGGGACTCAGCACAGATCCGCAGTATTTT.

Many counts were recorded for this clone. The J gene is TRBJ1-1, the V gene TRBV9; 8 nucleotides line up with TRBD1. The CDR3 contains 14 residues. CDR1 is SGDLS, CDR2 YYNGEE, per germline. V was pared by 4 bases and J by 3 bases, with 5 bases of the junction left unmatched. The CDR3 nucleotides are TGTGCCAGCAGCATTCTGACAGGGGACACTGAAGCTTTCTTT. Its protein product is CASSILTGDTEAFF.

This clone was observed a few times. The chain combines TRBV6-2 or TRBV6-3 with TRBJ2-2; 7 bases line up with TRBD2. Germline CDR1 reads MNHEY; CDR2 reads SVGEGT. CDR3 length: 15 amino acids. Trimming removed 3 bases from V and 3 bases from J; junction bases left unmatched: 4. In DNA form, the CDR3 reads TGTGCCAGCAGTTATTCTAGCGGCGACACCGGGGAGCTGTTTTTT. Its translation is CASSYSSGDTGELFF.

This clone was observed at least ten times. The chain joins TRBV27 to TRBJ2-1, with D tentatively TRBD2 (7 bases). Per germline, CDR1 MNHEY and CDR2 SMNVEV (reference sequence). Deletions cut 6 bases from V and 2 bases from J, with 14 bases between. This CDR3 is built from 15 residues. CDR3 coding DNA: TGTGCCAGCAGACGGGGGCTAGCGGCCTACAATGAGCAGTTCTTC. Translating gives CASRRGLAAYNEQFF.

This clone is judged medium-sized. The chain is built from TRBV28 and TRBJ2-1; 7 nucleotides agree with TRBD2. This CDR3 contains 14 residues. Germline values: CDR1 MDHEN, CDR2 SYDVKM. V lost 2 bases to trimming and J lost 5 bases; unmatched junction nucleotides: 3. The CDR3 DNA is TGTGCCAGCAGTTTACCGGGAGGAAACAATGAGCAGTTCTTC. Amino acid sequence: CASSLPGGNNEQFF.

This clone was detected many times. J is TRBJ1-3 and V is TRBV5-1; TRBD1 might be the D (5 bases). This CDR3 comprises 15 residues. Deletions cut 0 bases from V and 4 bases from J, with 11 bases between. Germline CDR1 is SGHRS and CDR2 is YFSETQ. The CDR3 DNA reads as TGCGCCAGCAGCTTGGTGGGGGGGTCCGGAAACACCATATATTTT. Its translation: CASSLVGGSGNTIYF.

The chain links TRBV6-1 to TRBJ2-1; the D call may be TRBD1 or TRBD2 (5 bases each). Per the germline V gene, CDR1 is MNHNS and CDR2 is SASEGT. V was pared by 6 bases and J by 1 base, with 16 bases between. The CDR3 is 16 amino acids. The CDR3 reads CASRQTGTESYNEQFF. Written as DNA, the CDR3 is TGTGCCAGCAGACAGACCGGGACGGAGTCCTACAATGAGCAGTTCTTC.

The table lists this clone with many counts. The gene calls are TRBV7-3 and TRBJ1-1, with no clear D. Germline V CDR1 and CDR2: SGHTA, FQGTGA. V lost 0 bases and J 1 base, leaving 15 bases between the germline ends. The CDR3 is 17 residues long. DNA of the CDR3: TGTGCCAGCAGCTTAACACCCCCCGGGCAGGCGAACACTGAAGCTTTCTTT. It translates to CASSLTPPGQANTEAFF.

This clone occurred many times. The CDR3 spells CASSHEDSGKLFF. The DNA of the CDR3 is TGTGCCAGCAGCCATGAAGATTCTGGAAAACTGTTTTTT. The chain has TRBV3-1 and TRBJ1-4; D unresolved. Per germline, CDR1 LGHDT and CDR2 YNNKEL (reference sequence). The CDR3 contains 13 residues. V was shortened by 3 bases and J by 10 bases, with 12 bases between the two germline ends. The full variable domain, rest sourced from reference TRBV3-1 and TRBJ1-4, is DTAVSQTPKYLVTQMGNDKSIKCEQNLGHDTMYWYKQDSKKFLKIMFSYNNKELIINETVPNRFSPKSPDKAHLNLHINSLELGDSAVYFCASSHEDSGKLFFGSGTQLSVL.

This clone was counted at least ten times. This chain links TRBV5-4 with TRBJ2-7; tentatively, D is TRBD1 or TRBD2 (6 bases each). Between the trimmed V and J ends, which lost 4 bases and 5 bases, there was a span of 19 bases. The CDR3 is 15 residues long. CDR1 SGHNT and CDR2 YYREEE come from the germline V gene (reference sequence). CDR3 nucleotide sequence: TGTGCCAGCAGCCTGGGGGCGGCGGGGATAAACGAGCAGTACTTC. Translating it yields CASSLGAAGINEQYF.

This clone was counted many times. The genes are TRBV20-1 and TRBJ2-7, with 8 nucleotides matching TRBD1. V lost 0 bases and J lost 3; bases outside the gene matches: 1. From germline, CDR1 is DFQATT and CDR2 SNEGSKA (reference sequence). The CDR3 has 13 residues. CDR3 sequence (DNA): TGCAGTGCTAGAGATGGACAGGGCTACGAGCAGTACTTC. Translated, it gives CSARDGQGYEQYF.

As to this clone: A read error may explain this, as a much larger clone is one base away. This chain uses TRBV9 with TRBJ1-1; possibly TRBD1 for D (5 bases). Germline CDR1 reads SGDLS; CDR2 reads YYNGEE. V was shortened by 6 bases and J by 0 bases, with 15 bases between the two germline ends. There are 15 residues in the CDR3. The CDR3 region has the DNA TGTGCCAGCAACGCGGCAGGGAGTTTGAACACTGAAGCTTTCTTT. It is translated as CASNAAGSLNTEAFF.

This clone has only a few counts. The rearrangement joins TRBV28 to TRBJ2-3, with D tentatively TRBD2 (6 bases). The CDR3 is 15 residues long. CDR1 is MDHEN and CDR2 is SYDVKM in the germline V gene. The V end was cut by 4 bases, the J end by 13 bases, with 24 bases between. DNA of the CDR3: TGTGCCAGCAGTTACGGGGACTCACGCATGGGCGTGGAGTATTTT. Encoded protein: CASSYGDSRMGVEYF.

This clone was counted many times. This rearrangement joins TRBV12-3 or TRBV12-4 to TRBJ2-5, with 10 bases identical to TRBD2. V shed 6 bases, J shed 5 bases, and the junction held 6 bases outside the gene matches. The CDR3 sequence is 14 residues long. CDR3 in amino acids: CASSVLAGRETQYF. As DNA, the CDR3 is TGTGCCAGCAGCGTACTAGCGGGAAGGGAGACCCAGTACTTC.

With respect to this clone: No conserved phenylalanine or tryptophan is present at the end of the CDR3, so a read error is the likely explanation. Because the CDR3's place on the DNA is in doubt, the DNA is left out and the CDR3 is given as listed by TCRdb. This chain links TRBV7-3 with TRBJ1-2; the D call in the table, TRBD1, was not verified against the DNA. From germline, CDR1 is SGHTA and CDR2 FQGTGA. Including both end residues, the CDR3 is 9 amino acids long. The CDR3: CASSLSPGQ.

This clone was counted ten times or more. CDR3 in amino acids: CASSSTASGIQETQYF. The CDR3 nucleotides read TGTGCCAGCAGTTCTACGGCGAGCGGGATCCAAGAGACCCAGTACTTC. The rearrangement links TRBV27 to TRBJ2-5; 7 nucleotides match TRBD2. Germline trimming cut 4 bases from V and 1 base from J; bases unmatched to any gene: 9. The CDR3 loop spans 16 amino acids. Per germline, CDR1 MNHEY and CDR2 SMNVEV (reference sequence).

There are a few counts of this clone. The rearrangement uses TRBV5-4 and TRBJ2-7; a weak D match, TRBD1 (6 bases). The CDR3 spans 13 residues. V gave up 0 bases and J gave up 5 bases, with 9 bases separating them. Germline V gene data show CDR1 as SGHNT and CDR2 as YYREEE (reference sequence). In DNA form, the CDR3 reads TGTGCCAGCAGCTTGGCCAGGGGACACGAGCAGTACTTC. Its translation: CASSLARGHEQYF.

This clone was seen a handful of times. The rearrangement links TRBV20-1 to TRBJ1-1, with unresolved D. Looked up from germline, CDR1 is DFQATT and CDR2 is SNEGSKA (reference sequence). V shed 0 bases and J shed 0 bases, with 11 bases lying between them. The CDR3 totals 15 residues. DNA for the CDR3: TGCAGTGCTAGAGATTGGGAGGCCATGAACACTGAAGCTTTCTTT. This translates into CSARDWEAMNTEAFF.

This clone has a handful of counts. Other nucleotide sequences in the sample specify the same CDR3. This chain uses TRBV4-2 with TRBJ1-1; the D gene is possibly TRBD1 (5 bases). The V gene lost 4 bases and the J gene lost 1 base, with 13 bases spanning the gap. Germline V gene data show CDR1 as LGHNA and CDR2 as YNFKEQ. The CDR3 consists of 15 residues. The CDR3: CASSRDGQGNTEAFF. CDR3 in DNA: TGTGCCAGCAGCCGAGATGGGCAGGGGAACACTGAAGCTTTCTTT.

There are many counts of this clone. The chain links TRBV2 to TRBJ2-1; D unclear. Trimming pared 7 bases from V and 7 bases from J, leaving 14 bases between. Germline CDR1 and CDR2: SNHLY and FYNNEI. The CDR3 is 13 residues long. The CDR3 is CASIGKGWNEQFF. CDR3 coding DNA: TGTGCCAGCATAGGTAAAGGGTGGAATGAGCAGTTCTTC.

This clone has only one observation. The V and J genes are TRBV11-2 and TRBJ1-2, with TRBD1 matching 9 bases. After removal of 4 bases from V and 4 bases from J, the junction contained 13 bases not matched to a gene. CDR1 and CDR2 (germline): SGHAT, FQNNGV. The CDR3 runs to 17 residues. The CDR3 loop is CASSSDLNRGRSYGYTF. CDR3 bases: TGTGCCAGCAGCTCGGATCTAAACAGGGGGCGTAGCTATGGCTACACCTTC.

This clone was counted at least ten times. The chain couples TRBV20-1 to TRBJ1-2; D possibly corresponds to TRBD1 (6 bases). The CDR3 is 12 amino acids. Trimming removed 6 bases from V and 4 bases from J, with 12 bases in between. Germline V lookup: CDR1 DFQATT, CDR2 SNEGSKA (reference sequence). As DNA, the CDR3 is TGCAGTGCACGCAGGGACACCTATGGCTACACCTTC. Translated, it gives CSARRDTYGYTF.

This clone was detected many times. The rearrangement uses TRBV7-8 and TRBJ1-2; 8 bases map to TRBD1. Germline V gene sequence: CDR1 SGHVS, CDR2 FQNEAQ. This CDR3 has 12 amino acids. V dropped 5 bases and J dropped 11; count of bases not matched to a gene: 7. The CDR3 region has the DNA TGTGCCAGCAGCCTAACACAGGGGGTTTACACCTTC. This codes for CASSLTQGVYTF.

This clone was seen only a few times. The chain joins TRBV12-3 or TRBV12-4 to TRBJ2-3, with TRBD1 as a possible D gene (5 bases). The CDR3 is 14 residues long. V was pared by 7 bases and J by 2 bases, with 13 bases between. The CDR3 DNA follows: TGTGCCAGCATCTCTACAGGTTCCACAGATACGCAGTATTTT. It encodes CASISTGSTDTQYF.